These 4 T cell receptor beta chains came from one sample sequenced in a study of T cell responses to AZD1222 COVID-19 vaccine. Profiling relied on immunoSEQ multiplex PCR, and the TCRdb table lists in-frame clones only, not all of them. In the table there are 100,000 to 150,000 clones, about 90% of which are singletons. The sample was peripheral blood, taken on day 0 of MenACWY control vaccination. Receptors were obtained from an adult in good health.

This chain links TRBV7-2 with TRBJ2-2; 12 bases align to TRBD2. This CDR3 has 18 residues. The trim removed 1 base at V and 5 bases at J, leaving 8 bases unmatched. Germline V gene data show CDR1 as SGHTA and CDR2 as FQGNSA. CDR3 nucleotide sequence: TGTGCCAGCAGCTTAGATGCGACTAGCGGGGGAGCTACCGGGGAGCTGTTTTTT. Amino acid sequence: CASSLDATSGGATGELFF.

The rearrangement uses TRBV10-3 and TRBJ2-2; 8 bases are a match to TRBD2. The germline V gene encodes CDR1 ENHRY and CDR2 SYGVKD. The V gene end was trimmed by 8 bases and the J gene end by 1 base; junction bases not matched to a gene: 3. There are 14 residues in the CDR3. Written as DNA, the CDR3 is TGTGCCATCCGGACTAGCCTGAACACCGGGGAGCTGTTTTTT. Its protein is CAIRTSLNTGELFF.

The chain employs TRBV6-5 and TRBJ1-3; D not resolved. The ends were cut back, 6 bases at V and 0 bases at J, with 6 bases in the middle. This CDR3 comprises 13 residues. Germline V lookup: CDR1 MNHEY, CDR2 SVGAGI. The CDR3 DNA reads TGTGCCAGCAGACCGGCCTCTGGAAACACCATATATTTT. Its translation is CASRPASGNTIYF.

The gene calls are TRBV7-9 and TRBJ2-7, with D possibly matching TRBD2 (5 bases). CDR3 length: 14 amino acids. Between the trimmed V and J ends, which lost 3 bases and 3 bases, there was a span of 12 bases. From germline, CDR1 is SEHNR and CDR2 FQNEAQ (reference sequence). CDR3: CASSLGSLIYEQYV. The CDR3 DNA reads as TGTGCCAGCAGCTTGGGGAGTCTGATCTACGAGCAGTACGTC.